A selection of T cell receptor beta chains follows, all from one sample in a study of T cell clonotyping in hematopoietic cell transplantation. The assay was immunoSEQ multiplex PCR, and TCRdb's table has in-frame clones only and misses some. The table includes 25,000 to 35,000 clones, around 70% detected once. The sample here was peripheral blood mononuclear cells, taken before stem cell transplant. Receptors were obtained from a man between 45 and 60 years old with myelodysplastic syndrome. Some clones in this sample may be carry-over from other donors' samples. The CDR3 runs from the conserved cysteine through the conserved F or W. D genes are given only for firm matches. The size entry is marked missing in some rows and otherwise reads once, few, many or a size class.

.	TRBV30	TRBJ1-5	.	TGTGCCTGGGGTACGGGGAATCAGCCCCAGCATTTT	CAWGTGNQPQHF
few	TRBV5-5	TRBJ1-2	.	TGTGCCAGCAGCTACGGCGGGGTCTATGGCTACACCTTC	CASSYGGVYGYTF
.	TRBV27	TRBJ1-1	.	TGTGCCAGCAGTTTAGGGGGCCAGGGGATATCTGAAGCTTTCTTT	CASSLGGQGISEAFF
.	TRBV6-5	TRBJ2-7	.	TGTGCCAGCACATCTCGGTTGGACTACGAGCAGTACTTC	CASTSRLDYEQYF
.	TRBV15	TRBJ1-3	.	TGTGCCACCAGCACCGCTCGAACCGGAAACACCATATATTTT	CATSTARTGNTIYF
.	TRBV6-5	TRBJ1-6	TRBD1	TGTGCCAGCAGTGCCGGGACAGATAATTCACCCCTCCACTTT	CASSAGTDNSPLHF
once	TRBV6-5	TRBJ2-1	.	TGTGCCAGCAGGCAATCTGCGGGCAATGAGCAGTTCTTC	CASRQSAGNEQFF
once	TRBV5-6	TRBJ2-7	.	TGTGCCAGCAGCTTGGCGGGCTCCCTCTCCTACGAGCAGTACTTC	CASSLAGSLSYEQYF
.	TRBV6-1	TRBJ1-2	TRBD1	TGTGCCAGCAGTGAAGCGCTCCAGGGGGCAGGTGGCTACACCTTC	CASSEALQGAGGYTF
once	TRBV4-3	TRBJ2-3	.	TGCGCCAGCAGCCAAGCTGATACTAGCACAGATACGCAGTATTTT	CASSQADTSTDTQYF
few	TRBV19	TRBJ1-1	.	TGTGCCAGTAGTGCAGGGCCAGGCACTGAAGCTTTCTTT	CASSAGPGTEAFF
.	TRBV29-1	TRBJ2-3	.	TGCAGCGTTGTAAGAAGCACAGATACGCAGTATTTT	CSVVRSTDTQYF
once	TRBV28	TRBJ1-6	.	TGTGCCAGCAGTCTCTGGGGGCCTGGTAATTCACCCCTCCACTTT	CASSLWGPGNSPLHF
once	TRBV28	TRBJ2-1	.	TGTGCCAGCAGGACCGGGGCCCACAATGAGCAGTTCTTC	CASRTGAHNEQFF
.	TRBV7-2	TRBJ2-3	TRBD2	TGTGCCAGCAGCTTAGTTTCGGGGGGGAGCACAGATACGCAGTATTTT	CASSLVSGGSTDTQYF
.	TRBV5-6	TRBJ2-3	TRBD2	TGTGCCAGCAGCTTGGGGTTAGGCGGGGGGGGCCTTATCGGGGATACGCAGTATTTT	CASSLGLGGGGLIGDTQYF
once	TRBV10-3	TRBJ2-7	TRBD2	TGTGCCATCAGTGTCGGACTAGCGGGGTTTCACGAGCAGTACTTC	CAISVGLAGFHEQYF
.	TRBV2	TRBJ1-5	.	TGTGCCAGCACCCCCGGGGGGGGAGTAGGCAATCAGCCCCAGCATTTT	CASTPGGGVGNQPQHF
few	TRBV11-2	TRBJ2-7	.	TGTGCCAGCAGCCCCGCTTCGCACGAGCAGTACTTC	CASSPASHEQYF
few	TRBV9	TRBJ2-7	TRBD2	TGTGCCAGCAGCGTAGGTGGGACTAGCGGGGCCTACGAGCAGTACTTC	CASSVGGTSGAYEQYF
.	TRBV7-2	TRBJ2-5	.	TGTGCCAGCAGTGCTTTTGAGACCCAGTACTTC	CASSAFETQYF
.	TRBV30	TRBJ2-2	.	TGTGCCTGGAGTTACTTAAACACCGGGGAGCTGTTTTTT	CAWSYLNTGELFF
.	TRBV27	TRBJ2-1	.	TGTGCCAGCCAGGGGTTCTCCTACAATGAGCAGTTCTTC	CASQGFSYNEQFF
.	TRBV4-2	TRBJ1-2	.	TGTGCCAGCAGCCAAGAAAGTAGGCAGTCCTTCTATGGCTACACCTTC	CASSQESRQSFYGYTF
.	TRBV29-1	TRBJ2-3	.	TGCAGCGTTGAATCCGGCACAGATACGCAGTATTTT	CSVESGTDTQYF
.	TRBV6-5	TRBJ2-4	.	TGTGCCAGCAGTTACTCGGGACACCAAAACATTCAGTACTTC	CASSYSGHQNIQYF
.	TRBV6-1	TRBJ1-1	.	TGTGCCAGCAGTGAGGGGGACATTTCGAACACTGAAGCTTTCTTT	CASSEGDISNTEAFF
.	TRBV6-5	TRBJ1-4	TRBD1	TGTGCCAGCAGTTACTCGTGGGGACAGGCCGAAAAACTGTTTTTT	CASSYSWGQAEKLFF
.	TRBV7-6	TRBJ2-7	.	TGTGCCAGCAGCCTGGACCTCTACTACGAGCAGTACTTC	CASSLDLYYEQYF
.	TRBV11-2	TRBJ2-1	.	TGTGCCAGCAGCTTAGATCGCTATGAGCAGTTCTTC	CASSLDRYEQFF
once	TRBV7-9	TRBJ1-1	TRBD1	TGTGCCAGCAGCTTTGACAGGGTAAAAGCTTTCTTT	CASSFDRVKAFF
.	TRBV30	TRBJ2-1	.	TGTGCCTGGAGTACTAACTACAATGAGCAGTTCTTC	CAWSTNYNEQFF
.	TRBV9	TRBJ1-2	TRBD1	TGTGCCAGCAGCTTGATACAGGGGAAGGGGTATGGCTACACCTTC	CASSLIQGKGYGYTF
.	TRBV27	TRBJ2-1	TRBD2	TGTGCCAGCAGGTTAGCGGGAGTAAGGTTTGATGAGCAGTTCTTC	CASRLAGVRFDEQFF
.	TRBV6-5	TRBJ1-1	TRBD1	TGTGCCAGCAGGTGGGACAGGGGGCTGGACACTGAAGCTTTCTTT	CASRWDRGLDTEAFF
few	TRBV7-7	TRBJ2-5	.	TGTGCCAGCAGCTTACGCCGAGGGGAGACCCAGTACTTC	CASSLRRGETQYF
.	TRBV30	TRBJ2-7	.	TGTGCCTGGAGTTCCAGTAACCCCTACGAGCAGTACTTC	CAWSSSNPYEQYF
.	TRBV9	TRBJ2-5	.	TGTGCCAGCAGCGAGCCAGGGACACCCCAAGAGACCCAGTACTTC	CASSEPGTPQETQYF
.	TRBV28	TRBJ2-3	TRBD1	TGTGCCAGCAGTGGGACAGCAGATACGCAGTATTTT	CASSGTADTQYF
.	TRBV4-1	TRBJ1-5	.	TGCGCCAGCAGCCAAGAGGTGGCGCAGAAATATAGCAATCAGCCCCAGCATTTT	CASSQEVAQKYSNQPQHF
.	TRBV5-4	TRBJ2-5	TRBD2	TGTGCCAGCAGCCCCGTAATAGGACTAGCGGGGGGATACCAAGAGACCCAGTACTTC	CASSPVIGLAGGYQETQYF
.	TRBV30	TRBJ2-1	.	TGTGCCTGGGACGCTAACAATGAGCAGTTCTTC	CAWDANNEQFF
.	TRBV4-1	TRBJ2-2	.	TGCGCCAGCAGCCAAGTCTTGGGGGAGCTGTTTTTT	CASSQVLGELFF
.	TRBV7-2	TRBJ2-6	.	TGTGCCAGCAGCTTATATATGACTGGGGCCAACGTCCTGACTTTC	CASSLYMTGANVLTF
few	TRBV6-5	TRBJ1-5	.	TGTGCCACCGCAGTAGGTAGCAATCAGCCCCAGCATTTT	CATAVGSNQPQHF
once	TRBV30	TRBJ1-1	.	TGTGCCTGGAACAGGAACCCGAACACTGAAGCTTTCTTT	CAWNRNPNTEAFF